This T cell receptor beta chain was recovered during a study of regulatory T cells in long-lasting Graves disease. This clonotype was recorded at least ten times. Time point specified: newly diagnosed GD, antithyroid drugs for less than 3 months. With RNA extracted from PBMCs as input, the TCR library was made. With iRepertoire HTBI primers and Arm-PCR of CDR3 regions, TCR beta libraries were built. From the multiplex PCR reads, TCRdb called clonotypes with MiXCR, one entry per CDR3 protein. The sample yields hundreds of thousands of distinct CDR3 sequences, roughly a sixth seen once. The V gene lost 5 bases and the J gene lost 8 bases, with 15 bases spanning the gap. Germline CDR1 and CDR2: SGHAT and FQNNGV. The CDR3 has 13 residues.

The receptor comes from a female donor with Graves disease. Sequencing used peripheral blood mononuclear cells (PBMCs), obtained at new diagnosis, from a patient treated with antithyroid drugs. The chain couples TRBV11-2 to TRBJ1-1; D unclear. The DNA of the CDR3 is TGTGCCAGCAGCCTGACCCGCGCGGCCGAAGCTTTCTTT. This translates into CASSLTRAAEAFF.